The rows below give T cell receptor beta chains drawn from one sample of a study of regulatory T cells in long-lasting Graves disease. TCRdb recomputed calls from the multiplex PCR reads with MiXCR, one row per CDR3 protein. The repertoire holds a few hundred thousand distinct CDR3 sequences, about 16% seen once, with roughly 23% in the top ten. This sample also appeared in a second study, on T cells in Graves' hyperthyroidism and ophthalmopathy.

Sequenced here: peripheral blood mononuclear cells (PBMCs), sampled at new diagnosis, from a patient treated with antithyroid drugs. These receptor sequences come from a woman in her late teens or twenties with Graves disease. CDR3s include the opening cysteine and the closing phenylalanine or tryptophan. The order of the fields is V gene, J gene, D gene, clone size, CDR3 protein, CDR3 DNA. D genes are given only for firm matches. Expanded clones are given a class, and other clones once, few, many or no size at all.

v_call: TRBV5-4
j_call: TRBJ2-7
d_call: TRBD2
clone_size: few
cdr3_aa: CASSFTGTSRSYEQYF
cdr3_nt: TGTGCCAGCAGCTTCACCGGGACTAGTAGATCCTACGAGCAGTACTTC

v_call: TRBV30
j_call: TRBJ2-7
d_call: .
clone_size: .
cdr3_aa: CAWRTEDEQYF
cdr3_nt: TGTGCCTGGAGGACAGAAGACGAGCAGTACTTC

v_call: TRBV6-2/TRBV6-3
j_call: TRBJ2-1
d_call: TRBD2
clone_size: .
cdr3_aa: CASSNLAGYNEQFF
cdr3_nt: TGTGCCAGCAGTAACCTAGCGGGATACAATGAGCAGTTCTTC

v_call: TRBV20-1
j_call: TRBJ1-1
d_call: .
clone_size: many
cdr3_aa: CSAVRGALVEAFF
cdr3_nt: TGCAGTGCCGTCCGGGGGGCGCTTGTTGAAGCTTTCTTT

v_call: TRBV7-7
j_call: TRBJ2-1
d_call: .
clone_size: .
cdr3_aa: CASSLAENGEQFF
cdr3_nt: TGTGCTAGCAGCTTAGCGGAAAACGGTGAGCAGTTCTTC

v_call: TRBV5-6
j_call: TRBJ2-3
d_call: TRBD1
clone_size: .
cdr3_aa: CASSLGQGKTDTQYF
cdr3_nt: TGTGCCAGCAGCCTGGGACAGGGCAAAACAGATACGCAGTATTTT

v_call: TRBV5-1
j_call: TRBJ2-1
d_call: TRBD2
clone_size: .
cdr3_aa: CASSLLAGVGNEQFF
cdr3_nt: TGCGCCAGCAGCTTACTAGCGGGAGTGGGCAATGAGCAGTTCTTC

v_call: TRBV29-1
j_call: TRBJ2-1
d_call: .
clone_size: .
cdr3_aa: CSVAAGPTGEQFF
cdr3_nt: TGCAGCGTTGCTGCAGGGCCGACCGGTGAGCAGTTCTTC

v_call: TRBV2
j_call: TRBJ1-2
d_call: .
clone_size: .
cdr3_aa: CASTRGRYGYTF
cdr3_nt: TGTGCCAGCACTCGGGGTCGTTATGGCTACACCTTC

v_call: TRBV5-1
j_call: TRBJ2-1
d_call: .
clone_size: .
cdr3_aa: CASSQSLPSSYNEQFF
cdr3_nt: TGCGCCAGCAGCCAGAGCCTCCCGAGCTCCTACAATGAGCAGTTCTTC

v_call: TRBV27
j_call: TRBJ1-1
d_call: .
clone_size: many
cdr3_aa: CASSPIGPGGNTEAFF
cdr3_nt: TGTGCCAGCAGTCCAATCGGGCCCGGGGGGAACACTGAAGCTTTCTTT

v_call: TRBV9
j_call: TRBJ2-3
d_call: .
clone_size: .
cdr3_aa: CASSVAARTDTQYF
cdr3_nt: TGTGCCAGCAGCGTAGCTGCGAGGACAGATACGCAGTATTTT

v_call: TRBV20-1
j_call: TRBJ2-3
d_call: .
clone_size: many
cdr3_aa: CSARLGGTDTQYF
cdr3_nt: TGCAGTGCTAGACTGGGTGGCACAGATACGCAGTATTTT

v_call: TRBV28
j_call: TRBJ1-3
d_call: .
clone_size: many
cdr3_aa: CASSLLGSGNTIYF
cdr3_nt: TGTGCCAGCAGCTTACTGGGTTCTGGAAACACCATATATTTT

v_call: TRBV4-1
j_call: TRBJ2-3
d_call: .
clone_size: .
cdr3_aa: CASSFRGSWGAASDTQYF
cdr3_nt: TGCGCCAGCAGCTTTCGAGGAAGCTGGGGGGCGGCCTCAGATACGCAGTATTTT

v_call: TRBV29-1
j_call: TRBJ1-5
d_call: .
clone_size: many
cdr3_aa: CSVEEGFNQPQHF
cdr3_nt: TGCAGCGTTGAAGAAGGGTTCAATCAGCCCCAGCATTTT

v_call: TRBV28
j_call: TRBJ2-1
d_call: TRBD2
clone_size: few
cdr3_aa: CASSPSGLSYDEQFF
cdr3_nt: TGTGCCAGCAGTCCTAGCGGGCTTTCCTACGATGAGCAGTTCTTC

v_call: TRBV12-3/TRBV12-4
j_call: TRBJ1-4
d_call: .
clone_size: few
cdr3_aa: CASSLGAGPLEKLFF
cdr3_nt: TGTGCCAGCAGTTTAGGAGCAGGACCTCTTGAAAAACTGTTTTTT

v_call: TRBV5-1
j_call: TRBJ2-3
d_call: .
clone_size: many
cdr3_aa: CASSPEEDTQYF
cdr3_nt: TGCGCCAGCAGCCCCGAGGAGGATACGCAGTATTTT

v_call: TRBV12-3/TRBV12-4
j_call: TRBJ1-5
d_call: .
clone_size: .
cdr3_aa: CASSFGTGYSNQPQHF
cdr3_nt: TGTGCCAGCAGTTTCGGTACAGGGTATTCGAATCAGCCCCAGCATTTT

v_call: TRBV6-2/TRBV6-3
j_call: TRBJ1-2
d_call: .
clone_size: .
cdr3_aa: CASSEANNYGYTF
cdr3_nt: TGTGCCAGCAGTGAAGCCAATAACTATGGCTACACCTTC

v_call: TRBV20-1
j_call: TRBJ1-6
d_call: .
clone_size: many
cdr3_aa: CSAQKTQNYSPLHF
cdr3_nt: TGCAGTGCCCAGAAGACGCAAAACTATTCACCCCTCCACTTT

v_call: TRBV12-3/TRBV12-4
j_call: TRBJ1-6
d_call: TRBD1
clone_size: .
cdr3_aa: CASSSQGTLHNSPLHF
cdr3_nt: TGTGCCAGCAGTTCACAGGGGACCCTTCATAATTCACCCCTCCACTTT

v_call: TRBV10-3
j_call: TRBJ1-2
d_call: TRBD1
clone_size: .
cdr3_aa: CAITPGQGALGYTF
cdr3_nt: TGTGCCATCACTCCCGGACAGGGGGCGCTTGGCTACACCTTC

v_call: TRBV12-3/TRBV12-4
j_call: TRBJ2-2
d_call: TRBD2
clone_size: few
cdr3_aa: CASSNGGRAGELFF
cdr3_nt: TGTGCCAGCAGCAATGGGGGGAGGGCCGGGGAGCTGTTTTTT

v_call: TRBV28
j_call: TRBJ2-7
d_call: TRBD2
clone_size: .
cdr3_aa: CASSGATGLAKAYEQYF
cdr3_nt: TGTGCCAGCAGTGGAGCGACGGGACTAGCGAAGGCCTACGAGCAGTACTTC

v_call: TRBV7-9
j_call: TRBJ1-5
d_call: TRBD1
clone_size: .
cdr3_aa: CASSLGTGTYSNQPQHF
cdr3_nt: TGTGCCAGCAGCTTAGGGACAGGGACTTATAGCAATCAGCCCCAGCATTTT

v_call: TRBV6-1
j_call: TRBJ2-7
d_call: .
clone_size: few
cdr3_aa: CACSIRDSGEQYF
cdr3_nt: TGTGCCTGCAGTATCAGGGATTCGGGCGAGCAGTACTTC

v_call: TRBV27
j_call: TRBJ2-1
d_call: .
clone_size: few
cdr3_aa: CASSFLGLFPEQFF
cdr3_nt: TGTGCCAGCAGTTTCCTGGGACTTTTCCCTGAGCAGTTCTTC

v_call: TRBV30
j_call: TRBJ2-7
d_call: .
clone_size: .
cdr3_aa: CAWGVLHEQYF
cdr3_nt: TGTGCCTGGGGGGTATTACACGAGCAGTACTTC

v_call: TRBV29-1
j_call: TRBJ2-7
d_call: .
clone_size: many
cdr3_aa: CSVGAYEQYF
cdr3_nt: TGCAGCGTTGGAGCCTACGAGCAGTACTTC

v_call: TRBV30
j_call: TRBJ2-7
d_call: TRBD2
clone_size: many
cdr3_aa: CAWSIGLARYEQYF
cdr3_nt: TGTGCCTGGAGCATCGGACTAGCTCGCTACGAGCAGTACTTC

v_call: TRBV12-3/TRBV12-4
j_call: TRBJ1-4
d_call: .
clone_size: many
cdr3_aa: CASSPYTATNEKLFF
cdr3_nt: TGTGCCAGCAGTCCATATACCGCAACTAATGAAAAACTGTTTTTT

v_call: TRBV20-1
j_call: TRBJ2-3
d_call: TRBD2
clone_size: many
cdr3_aa: CSARVMGGSTDTQYF
cdr3_nt: TGCAGTGCTAGAGTAATGGGAGGGAGCACAGATACGCAGTATTTT

v_call: TRBV15
j_call: TRBJ1-5
d_call: TRBD1
clone_size: many
cdr3_aa: CATSGDRGYQPQHF
cdr3_nt: TGTGCCACCAGCGGGGACAGGGGATATCAGCCCCAGCATTTT

v_call: TRBV28
j_call: TRBJ2-3
d_call: TRBD1
clone_size: many
cdr3_aa: CASSLWGTGGGTDTQYF
cdr3_nt: TGTGCCAGCAGTTTATGGGGGACAGGGGGCGGCACAGATACGCAGTATTTT

v_call: TRBV6-5
j_call: TRBJ2-1
d_call: TRBD2
clone_size: few
cdr3_aa: CASSYEAGVNNEQFF
cdr3_nt: TGTGCCAGCAGTTACGAAGCGGGAGTGAACAATGAGCAGTTCTTC

v_call: TRBV11-2
j_call: TRBJ2-7
d_call: TRBD1
clone_size: many
cdr3_aa: CASSLGTGGSYEQYF
cdr3_nt: TGTGCCAGCAGCTTGGGGACAGGGGGTTCCTACGAGCAGTACTTC

v_call: TRBV11-2
j_call: TRBJ2-3
d_call: TRBD2
clone_size: many
cdr3_aa: CASMGLAATDTQYF
cdr3_nt: TGTGCCAGCATGGGACTAGCGGCCACAGATACGCAGTATTTT

v_call: TRBV6-1
j_call: TRBJ2-5
d_call: TRBD2
clone_size: few
cdr3_aa: CASSWGTGGRTETQYF
cdr3_nt: TGTGCCAGCAGCTGGGGGACGGGCGGGAGGACGGAGACCCAGTACTTC